The 16 T cell receptor beta chains listed next were all sequenced from one sample in a study of cytomegalovirus exposure and HLA in healthy donors. 60 Vbeta and 13 Jbeta primers were used in PCR. TCRdb's copy holds only in-frame clones and misses some; the assay was immunoSEQ multiplex PCR. The table has tens of thousands of clones, about 85% seen once. The sample consisted of PBMCs. These receptors came from a woman in her thirties or forties in good health and CMV-seropositive.

The gene calls are TRBV7-9 and TRBJ2-2; D call uncertain. The CDR3 runs 15 residues. Germline V CDR1 and CDR2: SEHNR, FQNEAQ (reference sequence). The ends were cut back, 6 bases at V and 3 bases at J, with 14 bases in the middle. The CDR3 DNA sequence: TGTGCCAGCAGATTCGGTTCTTCGGACACCGGGGAGCTGTTTTTT. This sequence encodes CASRFGSSDTGELFF.

J is TRBJ1-3 and V is TRBV18, with D hard to call. The V gene lost 4 bases and the J gene lost 0 bases, with 10 bases spanning the gap. The CDR3 has 15 residues. Germline values: CDR1 KGHSH, CDR2 LQKENI. CDR3 residues: CASSQREGSGNTIYF. CDR3 coding DNA: TGTGCCAGCTCACAGAGGGAAGGCTCTGGAAACACCATATATTTT. Full variable domain (rest looked up from reference TRBV18 and TRBJ1-3): NAGVMQNPRHLVRRRGQEARLRCSPMKGHSHVYWYRQLPEEGLKFMVYLQKENIIDESGMPKERFSAEFPKEGPSILRIQQVVRGDSAAYFCASSQREGSGNTIYFGEGSWLTVV.

There are a few counts of this clone. This chain connects TRBV10-3 to TRBJ1-2; D is perhaps TRBD1 (6 bases). The CDR3 spans 14 residues. CDR1 and CDR2 (germline): ENHRY, SYGVKD. V was shortened by 3 bases and J by 5 bases, with 13 bases between the two germline ends. Here the CDR3 DNA reads TGTGCCATCAGTGACAGTTGGGACACATATGGCTACACCTTC. Its protein is CAISDSWDTYGYTF.

The rearrangement links TRBV11-1 to TRBJ1-2; 8 bases line up with TRBD1. There are 15 residues in the CDR3. Germline V gene sequence: CDR1 SGHAT, CDR2 FQDESV (reference sequence). With 1 base clipped from V and 2 bases from J, the junction kept 3 bases outside the gene matches. The CDR3 DNA follows: TGTGCCAGCAGCTTAGGTGGGACAGGCAACTATGGCTACACCTTC. This gives the protein CASSLGGTGNYGYTF.

This chain connects TRBV4-3 to TRBJ1-4; D not resolved. V lost 4 bases to trimming and J lost 4 bases, with 16 bases between them. The CDR3 consists of 16 residues. Germline CDR1 LGHNA, CDR2 YSLEER. The CDR3, as DNA: TGCGCCAGCAGCCTCAACAGCGGCTTCAATAATGAAAAACTGTTTTTT. Protein sequence: CASSLNSGFNNEKLFF.

The CDR3 loop is CSVLPTGTTYEQYF. The CDR3 nucleotides read TGCAGCGTCCTACCAACCGGGACAACCTACGAGCAGTACTTC. The chain carries TRBV29-1 and TRBJ2-7; tentative D call: TRBD1 (6 bases). The CDR3 extends over 14 amino acids. The germline V and J ends were trimmed by 6 bases and 2 bases, with 17 bases remaining between them. From germline, CDR1 is SQVTM and CDR2 ANQGSEA.

The chain employs TRBV15 and TRBJ1-4; perhaps TRBD1 as D (6 bases). This CDR3 region has 14 residues. Looked up from germline, CDR1 is LNHNV and CDR2 is YYDKDF (reference sequence). The V end lost 4 bases, the J end lost 3 bases, and 9 bases lay between the germline ends. CDR3 in DNA: TGTGCCACCAGCAAACAGGGCTCTAATGAAAAACTGTTTTTT. It yields the protein CATSKQGSNEKLFF.

This clone was detected only a few times. This rearrangement joins TRBV27 to TRBJ1-3; TRBD1 aligns across 10 bases. Looked up from germline, CDR1 is MNHEY and CDR2 is SMNVEV (reference sequence). J lost 10 bases, V lost 5 bases, and 11 bases had no gene match. The CDR3 is 15 residues long. The CDR3 loop reads CASSPSGQGVLTIYF. CDR3 bases: TGTGCCAGCAGTCCCAGTGGACAGGGGGTTTTAACCATATATTTT.

The rearrangement uses TRBV5-1 and TRBJ1-2, with 9 bases lining up with TRBD1. The length of the CDR3 is 16 residues. Per the germline V gene, CDR1 is SGHRS and CDR2 is YFSETQ. V shed 3 bases, J shed 2 bases, and the junction held 8 bases outside the gene matches. For the CDR3, the DNA is TGCGCCAGCAGCTACGGGACAGGGAAAAGAAACTATGGCTACACCTTC. It specifies CASSYGTGKRNYGYTF.

The chain employs TRBV2 and TRBJ2-1; D call uncertain. The CDR3 has 10 amino acids. V lost 6 bases and J lost 10, with 7 bases in between. Germline V gene sequence: CDR1 SNHLY, CDR2 FYNNEI. The CDR3 nucleotides read TGTGCCAGCAGCGTCAGGGAGCAGTTCTTC. It yields the protein CASSVREQFF.

The chain has TRBV27 and TRBJ2-7; 7 nucleotides align to TRBD2. V was pared by 7 bases and J by 3 bases, with 3 bases of the junction left unmatched. Germline V gene data show CDR1 as MNHEY and CDR2 as SMNVEV (reference sequence). The CDR3 runs to 12 residues. CDR3 loop: CASTSGGYEQYF. The CDR3, as DNA: TGTGCCAGCACATCGGGGGGCTACGAGCAGTACTTC.

In its sample, this clone was seen a few times. The gene calls are TRBV14 and TRBJ1-6; no clear D gene. Germline CDR1 and CDR2: SGHDN and FVKESK. The CDR3 loop spans 16 amino acids. With 6 bases removed from V and 5 bases from J, the gap between germline ends came to 17 bases. The chain's CDR3 is CASSDYSGVNNSPLHF. The CDR3 DNA reads TGTGCCAGCAGTGATTATTCCGGAGTTAATAATTCACCCCTCCACTTT. Drawing the rest from reference TRBV14 and TRBJ1-6, the complete variable domain is EAGVTQFPSHSVIEKGQTVTLRCDPISGHDNLYWYRRVMGKEIKFLLHFVKESKQDESGMPNNRFLAERTGGTYSTLKVQPAELEDSGVYFCASSDYSGVNNSPLHFGNGTRLTVT.

The chain carries TRBV9 and TRBJ1-5; no clear D. Deletions cut 1 base from V and 0 bases from J, with 8 bases between. This CDR3 region has 15 residues. Germline-derived CDR1 and CDR2 are SGDLS and YYNGEE. CDR3 DNA: TGTGCCAGCAGCGTAACGGGAAGTAGCAATCAGCCCCAGCATTTT. This codes for CASSVTGSSNQPQHF.

The V call is TRBV4-3, the J call TRBJ2-7; D is uncertain. The length of the CDR3 is 14 residues. The V end was cut by 0 bases, the J end by 3 bases, with 9 bases between. Germline V CDR1 and CDR2: LGHNA, YSLEER. CDR3: CASSQEEVGYEQYF. Here the CDR3 DNA reads TGCGCCAGCAGCCAAGAAGAGGTCGGCTACGAGCAGTACTTC.

This chain joins TRBV11-2 and TRBJ2-7, with TRBD2 matching over 8 bases. The V segment lost 1 base and the J segment 8 bases; nucleotides outside the gene matches: 10. Germline CDR1 reads SGHAT; CDR2 reads FQNNGV. This CDR3 is built from 15 residues. In DNA form, the CDR3 reads TGTGCCAGCAGCTTAGTTAGCGGGAACGTGGGAAAGCAGTACTTC. Protein sequence: CASSLVSGNVGKQYF.

This CDR3 reads CASRLDRGYGYGYTF. The CDR3 DNA is TGTGCCAGCCGCCTGGACAGGGGGTATGGCTATGGCTACACCTTC. This chain uses TRBV6-1 with TRBJ1-2; 10 nucleotides match TRBD1. This CDR3 is built from 15 residues. After removal of 8 bases from V and 4 bases from J, the junction contained 10 bases not matched to a gene. Per germline, CDR1 MNHNS and CDR2 SASEGT.